The 27 T cell receptor beta chains in this list originate from one sample, sequenced in a study of blood T cell repertoires in COVID-19. Measured with immunoSEQ multiplex PCR; TCRdb has only the in-frame clones, and not every one. The top ten clones hold approximately 2% of a sample with 300,000 to 500,000 clones, 88% of them seen once. The specimen was PBMCs or T cells enriched from blood (not recorded which). These TCRs come from a woman in her thirties or forties with acute COVID-19.

The chain employs TRBV7-9 and TRBJ1-1, with 8 bases matching TRBD1. Germline trimming cut 7 bases from V and 2 bases from J; bases unmatched to any gene: 6. Germline-derived CDR1 and CDR2 are SEHNR and FQNEAQ (reference sequence). The CDR3 is 14 amino acids. The CDR3, as DNA: TGTGCCAGCAATGGACAGGGAGTTAACACTGAAGCTTTCTTT. Amino acids: CASNGQGVNTEAFF.

The chain joins TRBV30 to TRBJ1-1; D is perhaps TRBD1 (5 bases). Trimming stripped 2 bases from V and 0 bases from J, with 10 bases between. Germline V gives CDR1 GTSNPN, CDR2 SVGIG (reference sequence). The length of the CDR3 is 14 residues. In nucleotides, the CDR3 is TGTGCCTGGAGTTCGACAGTCATGAACACTGAAGCTTTCTTT. As protein: CAWSSTVMNTEAFF.

This clone has a handful of counts. The CDR3 reads CASSRSKNRGFAEAFF. The CDR3 DNA reads TGTGCCAGCAGCCGAAGCAAAAACAGGGGGTTCGCTGAAGCTTTCTTT. This chain connects TRBV28 to TRBJ1-1; 8 bases map to TRBD1. The CDR3 totals 16 residues. The V gene end was trimmed by 6 bases and the J gene end by 6 bases; junction bases not matched to a gene: 15. Germline V gene sequence: CDR1 MDHEN, CDR2 SYDVKM.

This clone was seen only once. The rearrangement uses TRBV2 and TRBJ1-5; 8 bases are a match to TRBD1. This CDR3 has 15 amino acids. V was clipped by 6 bases and J by 7 bases; unmatched bases: 11. Germline V gives CDR1 SNHLY, CDR2 FYNNEI. The DNA for the CDR3 is TGTGCCAGCAGCGACCGCAGGGGGCAAAACCAGCCCCAGCATTTT. Its translation: CASSDRRGQNQPQHF.

The chain links TRBV19 to TRBJ2-2, with 7 bases identical to TRBD1. The V and J ends lost 5 bases and 1 base, in that order; junction bases with no gene match: 4. Germline CDR1 LNHDA, CDR2 SQIVND (reference sequence). CDR3 length equals 15 residues. In DNA, the CDR3 is TGTGCCAGTAGTTCGACAGGGTTGAACACCGGGGAGCTGTTTTTT. Translating gives CASSSTGLNTGELFF.

The V and J genes are TRBV4-1 and TRBJ2-7, with 8 bases that match TRBD2. The CDR3 is 15 amino acids. Unmatched junction bases numbered 8, after V lost 1 base and J lost 6 bases. Germline V gene sequence: CDR1 MGHRA, CDR2 YSYEKL. CDR3 coding DNA: TGCGCCAGCAGCCAAGCCGACGGGGGGGGCGGCGAGCAGTACTTC. Encoded protein: CASSQADGGGGEQYF.

The chain has TRBV29-1 and TRBJ2-3, with D unclear. The V and J ends lost 1 base and 8 bases respectively, with 13 bases between them. CDR3 length: 13 residues. Germline lookup yields CDR1 SQVTM and CDR2 ANQGSEA. For the CDR3, the DNA is TGCAGCGTTGAAGTGTCCGGGTTACGTACGCAGTATTTT. Its protein product is CSVEVSGLRTQYF.

The genes are TRBV9 and TRBJ2-5, with D perhaps matching TRBD1 (6 bases). This CDR3 spans 16 amino acids. The germline V gene encodes CDR1 SGDLS and CDR2 YYNGEE. Trimming pared 4 bases from V and 2 bases from J, leaving 18 bases between. The DNA for the CDR3 is TGTGCCAGCAGCTACACCACAGGGTTCCCACAAGAGACCCAGTACTTC. It specifies CASSYTTGFPQETQYF.

This chain uses TRBV9 with TRBJ1-4; D possibly corresponds to TRBD1 (6 bases). Trimming removed 3 bases at V and 6 bases at J, with 21 bases between. The CDR3 consists of 17 residues. CDR1 and CDR2 from the germline V gene are SGDLS and YYNGEE. This chain's CDR3 is CASSDTSGTNSYEKLFF. In DNA form, the CDR3 reads TGTGCCAGCAGCGATACAAGTGGGACAAATTCCTATGAAAAACTGTTTTTT.

V and J are TRBV7-9 and TRBJ1-6; D uncertain. V was cut by 8 bases and J by 7 bases, with 9 bases left in between. CDR3 length equals 12 residues. The germline V gene has CDR1 SEHNR and CDR2 FQNEAQ (reference sequence). DNA for the CDR3: TGTGCCAGCGGGCCCGTAAATTCACCCCTCCACTTT. Translated: CASGPVNSPLHF.

The chain joins TRBV10-3 to TRBJ1-4, with D maybe TRBD1 (6 bases). The CDR3 consists of 15 residues. V was shortened by 3 bases and J by 7 bases, with 15 bases between the two germline ends. Germline V CDR1 and CDR2: ENHRY, SYGVKD. CDR3 nucleotide sequence: TGTGCCATCAGTGACCCGGCCCAAGGGGGTGAAAAACTGTTTTTT. Amino acid sequence: CAISDPAQGGEKLFF.

The chain carries TRBV6-5 and TRBJ1-2; D is possibly TRBD1 (6 bases). Per the germline V gene, CDR1 is MNHEY and CDR2 is SVGAGI. The CDR3 runs to 14 residues. With 4 bases removed from V and 2 bases from J, the gap between germline ends came to 11 bases. The DNA of the CDR3 is TGTGCCAGCAGTTCTACAACAGGGAACTATGGCTACACCTTC. Its translation is CASSSTTGNYGYTF.

The chain joins TRBV19 to TRBJ1-2, with 10 bases that match TRBD1. V lost 5 bases and J lost 8; bases outside the gene matches: 11. The CDR3 has 15 amino acids. From germline, CDR1 is LNHDA and CDR2 SQIVND (reference sequence). The CDR3 DNA sequence: TGTGCCAGTAGTTCGGGGCGACAGGGGGCGAAAGGCTACACCTTC. Translated: CASSSGRQGAKGYTF.

The chain is built from TRBV7-6 and TRBJ2-3, with 7 bases identical to TRBD1. Germline CDR1 SGHVS, CDR2 FNYEAQ. Trimming took 5 bases from V and 2 from J; bases not matched to a gene: 7. CDR3 length equals 15 residues. The CDR3 DNA sequence: TGTGCCAGCAGCCCGTTAGGGGGCTCCACAGATACGCAGTATTTT. Its protein product is CASSPLGGSTDTQYF.

This clone has more than one count but fewer than ten. This chain connects TRBV7-9 to TRBJ2-2; possible D gene TRBD2, 5 bases. V gave up 2 bases and J gave up 4 bases, with 8 bases separating them. The CDR3 runs to 14 residues. The germline V gene has CDR1 SEHNR and CDR2 FQNEAQ (reference sequence). CDR3 nucleotide sequence: TGTGCCAGCAGCTTAAATGAGGGCACCGGGGAGCTGTTTTTT. Protein: CASSLNEGTGELFF.

This chain links TRBV29-1 with TRBJ2-3; 8 bases map to TRBD1. The V gene's germline CDR1 is SQVTM and CDR2 ANQGSEA. The V segment lost 8 bases and the J segment 5 bases; nucleotides outside the gene matches: 9. The CDR3 extends over 13 amino acids. The CDR3: CSHTGGRRDTQYF. As DNA, the CDR3 is TGCAGCCATACAGGGGGTCGGAGAGATACGCAGTATTTT.

This chain joins TRBV6-5 and TRBJ2-1; 8 nucleotides line up with TRBD2. Germline values: CDR1 MNHEY, CDR2 SVGAGI. The CDR3 consists of 15 residues. Trimming cost V 8 bases and J 3 bases; bases outside gene matches: 9. Here the CDR3 DNA reads TGTGCCAGCCGAATAGCGGGGTTAATCTACAATGAGCAGTTCTTC. This translates into CASRIAGLIYNEQFF.

V is TRBV4-2 and J is TRBJ2-7; D not resolved. V was pared by 0 bases and J by 2 bases, with 11 bases between. CDR1 LGHNA and CDR2 YNFKEQ come from the germline V gene. This CDR3 is built from 15 residues. This CDR3 is CASSQEDNSPYEQYF. The CDR3 DNA reads TGTGCCAGCAGCCAAGAAGATAATAGTCCCTACGAGCAGTACTTC.

V gene TRBV3-1 (or the pseudogene TRBV3-2) combines with J gene TRBJ2-7; D is uncertain. The germline V gene encodes CDR1 LGHDT and CDR2 YNNKEL (reference sequence). The V end was cut by 2 bases, the J end by 3 bases, with 8 bases between. The CDR3 extends over 13 amino acids. CDR3: CASSQRTDYEQYF. CDR3 nucleotides: TGTGCCAGCAGCCAACGTACTGACTACGAGCAGTACTTC.

This clone has just one count. V usage is TRBV5-1 and J usage is TRBJ2-7, with 11 bases identical to TRBD1. V shed 3 bases and J 3 bases; nucleotides not matched to a gene: 5. This CDR3 has 15 amino acids. CDR1 is SGHRS, CDR2 YFSETQ, per germline. The CDR3 region has the DNA TGCGCCAGCAGCTCCGGACAGGGGGCTTTCTACGAGCAGTACTTC. Residues: CASSSGQGAFYEQYF.

The chain links TRBV5-1 to TRBJ2-3; TRBD1 is a possible D gene (6 bases). Germline CDR1 is SGHRS and CDR2 is YFSETQ. This CDR3 spans 14 amino acids. V was pared by 3 bases and J by 5 bases, with 13 bases between. This CDR3 is CASSSRTVQDTQYF. DNA for the CDR3: TGCGCCAGCAGCTCAAGGACAGTCCAAGATACGCAGTATTTT.

This chain connects TRBV7-9 to TRBJ1-2; TRBD1 is a possible D gene (6 bases). This CDR3 is built from 13 residues. The germline CDR1 and CDR2 sequences are SEHNR and FQNEAQ (reference sequence). V lost 2 bases, J lost 8 bases, and 12 bases lay in between. This CDR3 is CASSLPNRDGYTF. Here the CDR3 DNA reads TGTGCCAGCAGCTTACCCAACAGGGACGGCTACACCTTC. The entire variable domain, with the rest obtained from reference TRBV7-9 and TRBJ1-2, is as follows: DTGVSQNPRHKITKRGQNVTFRCDPISEHNRLYWYRQTLGQGPEFLTYFQNEAQLEKSRLLSDRFSAERPKGSFSTLEIQRTEQGDSAMYLCASSLPNRDGYTFGSGTRLTVV.

The chain carries TRBV27 and TRBJ2-1; 12 bases align to TRBD1. The CDR3 extends over 18 amino acids. The germline V gene has CDR1 MNHEY and CDR2 SMNVEV (reference sequence). Trimming cost V 5 bases and J 9 bases; bases outside gene matches: 17. CDR3 loop: CASSPRDRGQVWGGEQFF. The CDR3 DNA is TGTGCCAGCAGTCCCCGGGACAGGGGGCAAGTATGGGGAGGTGAGCAGTTCTTC.

The genes are TRBV24-1 and TRBJ1-1; D is unresolved. Germline assignment: CDR1 KGHDR and CDR2 SFDVKD. The CDR3 length is 13 residues. The ends were cut back, 5 bases at V and 11 bases at J, with 17 bases in the middle. For the CDR3, the DNA is TGTGCCACCAGTGGGTCAGAGGCCTCCGGGGCTTTCTTT. Protein product: CATSGSEASGAFF.

This chain connects TRBV6-5 to TRBJ1-5; TRBD1 agrees at 8 bases. CDR3 size: 14 residues. The junction had 7 bases not matched to a gene; V was cut back by 6 bases and J by 6 bases. Germline V gene lookup returns CDR1 MNHEY and CDR2 SVGAGI. The DNA of the CDR3 is TGTGCCAGCAGGGCCGGACAGGGATGTCAGCCCCAGCATTTT. It translates to CASRAGQGCQPQHF.

The genes are TRBV7-2 and TRBJ2-3; 9 bases are shared with TRBD1. The CDR3 has 15 amino acids. With V trimmed by 0 bases and J by 7 bases, 5 bases remained unmatched. Germline V gene data show CDR1 as SGHTA and CDR2 as FQGNSA. The CDR3 nucleotides are TGTGCCAGCAGCTTAGCTTGGACAGGGGTGTATACGCAGTATTTT. It encodes CASSLAWTGVYTQYF.

The genes are TRBV7-8 and TRBJ1-1; 7 nucleotides agree with TRBD1. CDR1 and CDR2 from the germline V gene are SGHVS and FQNEAQ. The CDR3 sequence is 20 residues long. After removal of 4 bases from V and 4 bases from J, the junction contained 24 bases not matched to a gene. The CDR3 DNA reads TGTGCCAGCAGCTCGGGCTCGACACAGGGGCAAGTCTTTCGTGGCACTGAAGCTTTCTTT. Amino acids: CASSSGSTQGQVFRGTEAFF. Full variable domain (outside the CDR3, taken from reference TRBV7-8 and TRBJ1-1): GAGVSQSPRYKVAKRGQDVALRCDPISGHVSLFWYQQALGQGPEFLTYFQNEAQLDKSGLPSDRFFAERPEGSVSTLKIQRTQQEDSAVYLCASSSGSTQGQVFRGTEAFFGQGTRLTVV.